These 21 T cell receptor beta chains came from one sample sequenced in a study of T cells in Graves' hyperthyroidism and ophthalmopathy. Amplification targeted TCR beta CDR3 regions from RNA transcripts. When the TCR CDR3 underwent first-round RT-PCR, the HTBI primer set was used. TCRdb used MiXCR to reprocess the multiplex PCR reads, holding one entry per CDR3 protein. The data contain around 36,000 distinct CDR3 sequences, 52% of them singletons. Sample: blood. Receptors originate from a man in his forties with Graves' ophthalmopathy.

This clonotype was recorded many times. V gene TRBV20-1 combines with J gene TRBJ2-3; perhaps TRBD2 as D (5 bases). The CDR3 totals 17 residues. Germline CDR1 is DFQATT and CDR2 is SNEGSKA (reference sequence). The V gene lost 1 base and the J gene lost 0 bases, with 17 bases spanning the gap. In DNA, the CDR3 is TGCAGTGCTAGAGGGGGAGATAGGAGGACCAGCACAGATACGCAGTATTTT. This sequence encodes CSARGGDRRTSTDTQYF.

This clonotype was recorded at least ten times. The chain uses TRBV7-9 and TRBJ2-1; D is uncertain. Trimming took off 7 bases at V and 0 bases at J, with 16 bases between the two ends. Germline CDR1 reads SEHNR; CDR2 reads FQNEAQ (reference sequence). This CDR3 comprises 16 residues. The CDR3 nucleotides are TGTGCCAGCATCCCGCTGATGACCCTCTCCTACAATGAGCAGTTCTTC. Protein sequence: CASIPLMTLSYNEQFF.

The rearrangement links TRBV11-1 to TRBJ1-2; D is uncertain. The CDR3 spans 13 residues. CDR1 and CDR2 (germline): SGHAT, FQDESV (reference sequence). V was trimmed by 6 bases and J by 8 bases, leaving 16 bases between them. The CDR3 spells CASSQVGVGGYTF. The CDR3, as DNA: TGTGCCAGCAGTCAAGTCGGGGTGGGCGGCTACACCTTC. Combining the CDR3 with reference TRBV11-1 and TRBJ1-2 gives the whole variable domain EAEVAQSPRYKITEKSQAVAFWCDPISGHATLYWYRQILGQGPELLVQFQDESVVDDSQLPKDRFSAERLKGVDSTLKIQPAELGDSAMYLCASSQVGVGGYTFGSGTRLTVV.

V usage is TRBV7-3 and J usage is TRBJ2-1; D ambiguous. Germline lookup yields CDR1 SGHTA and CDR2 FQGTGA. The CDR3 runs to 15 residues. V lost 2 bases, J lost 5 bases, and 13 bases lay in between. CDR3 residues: CASSLSSGLNNEQFF. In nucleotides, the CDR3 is TGTGCCAGCAGCTTATCCTCGGGCCTTAACAATGAGCAGTTCTTC.

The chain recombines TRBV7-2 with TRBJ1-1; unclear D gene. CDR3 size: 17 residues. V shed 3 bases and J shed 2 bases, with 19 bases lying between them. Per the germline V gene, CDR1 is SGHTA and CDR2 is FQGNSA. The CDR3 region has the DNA TGTGCCAGCAGCTTGACTTCCCCCGCGTACACCAACACTGAAGCTTTCTTT. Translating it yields CASSLTSPAYTNTEAFF.

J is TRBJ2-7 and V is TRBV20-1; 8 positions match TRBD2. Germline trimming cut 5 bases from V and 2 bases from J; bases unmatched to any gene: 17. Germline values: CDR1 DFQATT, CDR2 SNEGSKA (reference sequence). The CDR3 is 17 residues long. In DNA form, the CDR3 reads TGCAGTGCTCCGAGTGCCTCTAGCGGGTCTCGGCCCTACGAGCAGTACTTC. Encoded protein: CSAPSASSGSRPYEQYF.

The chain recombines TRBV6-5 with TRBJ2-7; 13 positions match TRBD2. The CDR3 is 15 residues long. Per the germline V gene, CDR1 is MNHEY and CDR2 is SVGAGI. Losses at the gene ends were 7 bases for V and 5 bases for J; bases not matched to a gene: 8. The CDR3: CASKRTSGSKNEQYF. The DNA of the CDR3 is TGTGCCAGCAAGAGGACTAGCGGGAGTAAGAACGAGCAGTACTTC.

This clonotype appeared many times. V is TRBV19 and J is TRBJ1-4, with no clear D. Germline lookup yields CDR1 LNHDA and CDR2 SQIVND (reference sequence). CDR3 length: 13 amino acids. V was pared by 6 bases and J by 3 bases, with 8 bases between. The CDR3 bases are TGTGCCAGTAGGGGTGCCCCTAATGAAAAACTGTTTTTT. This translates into CASRGAPNEKLFF.

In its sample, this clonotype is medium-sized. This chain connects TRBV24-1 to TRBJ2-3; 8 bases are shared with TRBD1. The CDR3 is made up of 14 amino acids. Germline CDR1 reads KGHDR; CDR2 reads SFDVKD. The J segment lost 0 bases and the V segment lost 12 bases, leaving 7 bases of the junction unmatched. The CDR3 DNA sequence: TGTGCCTTCCGGGACAGGAGCAGCACAGATACGCAGTATTTT. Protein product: CAFRDRSSTDTQYF.

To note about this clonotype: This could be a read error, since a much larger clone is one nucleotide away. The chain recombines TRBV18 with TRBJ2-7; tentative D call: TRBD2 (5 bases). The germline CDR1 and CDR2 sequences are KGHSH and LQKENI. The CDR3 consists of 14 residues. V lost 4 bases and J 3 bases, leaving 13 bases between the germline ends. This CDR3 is CASSLGEGSYEQYF. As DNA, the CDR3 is TGTGCCAGCTCACTAGGCGAGGGTAGCTACGAGCAGTACTTC.

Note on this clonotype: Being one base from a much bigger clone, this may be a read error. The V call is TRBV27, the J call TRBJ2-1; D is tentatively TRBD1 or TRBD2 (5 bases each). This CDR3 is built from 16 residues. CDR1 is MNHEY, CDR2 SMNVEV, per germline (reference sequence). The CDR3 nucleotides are TGTGCCAGCAGTATACTCGGGTCCGGGGCGGACAATGAGAAGTTCTTC. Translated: CASSILGSGADNEKFF.

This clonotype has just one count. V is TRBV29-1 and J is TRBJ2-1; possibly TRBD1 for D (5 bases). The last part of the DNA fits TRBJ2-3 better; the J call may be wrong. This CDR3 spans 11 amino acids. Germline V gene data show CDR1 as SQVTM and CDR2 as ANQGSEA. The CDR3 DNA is TGCAGCGCAAGACAGTACAATGAGCAGTATTTT. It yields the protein CSARQYNEQYF.

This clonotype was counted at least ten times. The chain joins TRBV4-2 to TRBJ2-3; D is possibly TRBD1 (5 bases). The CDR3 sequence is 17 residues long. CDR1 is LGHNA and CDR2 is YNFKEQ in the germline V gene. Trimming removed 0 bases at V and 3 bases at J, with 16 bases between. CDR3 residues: CASSQDIVAKGTDTQYF. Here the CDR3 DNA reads TGTGCCAGCAGCCAAGATATTGTGGCGAAGGGGACAGATACGCAGTATTTT.

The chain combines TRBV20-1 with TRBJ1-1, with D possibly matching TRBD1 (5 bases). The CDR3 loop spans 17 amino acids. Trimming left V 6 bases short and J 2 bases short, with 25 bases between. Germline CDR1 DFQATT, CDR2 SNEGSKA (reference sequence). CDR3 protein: CSAQAGTRKAGNTEAFF. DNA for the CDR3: TGCAGTGCCCAAGCGGGGACCCGAAAGGCGGGAAACACTGAAGCTTTCTTT.

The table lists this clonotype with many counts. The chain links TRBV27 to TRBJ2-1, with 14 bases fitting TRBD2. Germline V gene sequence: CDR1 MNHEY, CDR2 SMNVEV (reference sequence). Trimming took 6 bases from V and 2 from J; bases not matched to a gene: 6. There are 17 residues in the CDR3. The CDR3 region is CASRGLAGAGTYNEQFF. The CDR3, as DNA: TGTGCCAGCAGGGGACTAGCGGGAGCTGGTACCTACAATGAGCAGTTCTTC.

In DNA, the CDR3 is TGTGCCAGCAGTCTCGGGTGGAGGGATAATTCACCCCTCCACTTT. Residues: CASSLGWRDNSPLHF. The chain carries TRBV7-9 and TRBJ1-6; D uncertain. V was cut by 6 bases and J by 5 bases, with 14 bases left in between. The germline V gene encodes CDR1 SEHNR and CDR2 FQNEAQ (reference sequence). This CDR3 contains 15 residues.

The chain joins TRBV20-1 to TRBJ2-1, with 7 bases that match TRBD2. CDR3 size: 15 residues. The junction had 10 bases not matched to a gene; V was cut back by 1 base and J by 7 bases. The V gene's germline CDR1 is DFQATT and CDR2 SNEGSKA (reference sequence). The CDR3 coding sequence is TGCAGTGCTAGAGCCCCACTGGCGGGAGTGAATGAGCAGTTCTTC. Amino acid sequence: CSARAPLAGVNEQFF.

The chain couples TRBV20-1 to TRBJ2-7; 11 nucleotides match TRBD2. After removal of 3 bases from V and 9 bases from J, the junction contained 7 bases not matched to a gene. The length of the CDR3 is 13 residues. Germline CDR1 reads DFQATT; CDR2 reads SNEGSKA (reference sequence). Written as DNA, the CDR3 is TGCAGTGCTAGGACTAGCGGGGTCTCAGGGCAGTACTTC. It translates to CSARTSGVSGQYF.

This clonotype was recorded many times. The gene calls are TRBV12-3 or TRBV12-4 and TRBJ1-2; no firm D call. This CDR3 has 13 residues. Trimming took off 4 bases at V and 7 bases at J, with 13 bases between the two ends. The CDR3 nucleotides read TGTGCCAGCAGTTCCAGGATCAACCTTGGCTACACCTTC. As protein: CASSSRINLGYTF.

The CDR3 loop is CSAKLGQLSNQPQHF. In nucleotides, the CDR3 is TGCAGTGCTAAGCTCGGACAGCTTAGCAATCAGCCCCAGCATTTT. This chain links TRBV20-1 with TRBJ1-5, with a tentative D call TRBD1 (6 bases). The CDR3 contains 15 residues. The germline V gene has CDR1 DFQATT and CDR2 SNEGSKA (reference sequence). V lost 4 bases and J lost 0, with 13 bases in between.

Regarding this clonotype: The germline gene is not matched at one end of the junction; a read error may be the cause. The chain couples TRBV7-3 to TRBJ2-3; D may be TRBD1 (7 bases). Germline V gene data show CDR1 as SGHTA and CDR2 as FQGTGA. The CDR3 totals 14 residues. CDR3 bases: TGTGCCAGCAGCTTACAGGCGGGGACAGATCCGCAGTACTTT. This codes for CASSLQAGTDPQYF.